This T cell receptor beta chain was found in a study of T-cell reconstitution after alpha-beta-depleted transplantation in children. The study's findings and limits: Reported findings indicate that, about two months after transplant, alpha-beta T cells came from several hundred expanded clones, which were derived from non-depleted graft cells. At the one-year point after transplant, T-cell counts and TCRbeta diversity were found to come mostly from T cells that had been newly produced. Recipient T cells and thymic progenitors that survived were the source of the high TCRbeta diversity seen at day 60 in some patients.

Trimming shortened V by 1 base and J by 3 bases, and 9 bases separated the two germline ends. CDR1 and CDR2 (germline): SGHAT, FQNNGV. This CDR3 comprises 15 residues. The authors prepared the TCRbeta library with unique molecular identifiers. Each CDR3 protein is one row after TCRdb ran MiXCR on the PCR reads. The top ten hold 35% to 50% of the sample, which has around 200,000 distinct CDR3 sequences, under 20% seen once. This clonotype was detected a few times. Its antigen is still unknown. The clonotype comes from a male patient aged 2-10 years who had a stem cell transplant for acute lymphoblastic leukemia, so the T cells may come from the graft donor. The V call is TRBV11-2, the J call TRBJ2-2; unclear D gene. The sample here was PBMCs, mostly from graft donor cells, taken 360 days after TCRalphabeta/CD19-depleted stem cell transplant. CDR3 amino acids: CASSLVNIYTGELFF. CDR3 in DNA: TGTGCCAGCAGCTTAGTCAACATCTACACCGGGGAGCTGTTTTTT.